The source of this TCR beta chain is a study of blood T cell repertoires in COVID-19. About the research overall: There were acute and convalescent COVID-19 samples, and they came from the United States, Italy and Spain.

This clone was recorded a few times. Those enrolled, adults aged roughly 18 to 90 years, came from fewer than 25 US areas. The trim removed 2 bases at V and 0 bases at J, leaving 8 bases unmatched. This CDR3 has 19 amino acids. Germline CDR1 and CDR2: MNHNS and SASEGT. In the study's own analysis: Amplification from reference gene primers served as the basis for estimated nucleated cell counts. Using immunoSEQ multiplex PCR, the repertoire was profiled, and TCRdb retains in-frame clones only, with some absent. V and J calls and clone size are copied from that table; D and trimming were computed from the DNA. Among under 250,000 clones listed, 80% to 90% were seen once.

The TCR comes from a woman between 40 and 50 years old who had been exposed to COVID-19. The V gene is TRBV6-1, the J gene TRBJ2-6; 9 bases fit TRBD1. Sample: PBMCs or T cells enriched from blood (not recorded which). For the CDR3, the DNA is TGTGCCAGCAGTGAACCCCCCGGGACAGGGTTCTCTGGGGCCAACGTCCTGACTTTC. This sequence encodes CASSEPPGTGFSGANVLTF.